This record concerns one T cell receptor beta chain sequence. What it recognizes is unknown. The repertoire was sequenced with immunoSEQ multiplex PCR; TCRdb's copy has only in-frame clones and lacks some. The table records 20,000 to 25,000 clones, about four fifths of them present only once. The data were obtained in a study of a mutant IDH1 vaccine in newly diagnosed glioma. Noted time point: week 23, last vaccination. Every single dose of the vaccine, 300 ug of mutant IDH1 20-mer peptide, came with topical imiquimod. This TCR was recovered from a man younger than 40 with glioma. Material: PBMCs, obtained from a glioma patient whose treatment included an IDH1 peptide vaccine.

The CDR3 region has the DNA TGTGCCTGCAGCCGGGACAGGGGCCCTGGGGGCTATGGCTACACCTTC. It codes for CACSRDRGPGGYGYTF. The chain links TRBV19 to TRBJ1-2; 10 bases fit TRBD1. CDR1 LNHDA and CDR2 SQIVND come from the germline V gene (reference sequence). The length of the CDR3 is 16 residues. After removal of 11 bases from V and 4 bases from J, the junction contained 16 bases not matched to a gene.